The 22 T cell receptor beta chains reported below all come from one sample, sequenced in a study of control samples from healthy donors and cancer patients. Clones were sequenced by immunoSEQ multiplex PCR, and TCRdb holds only the in-frame ones, with some missing. Among about 120,000 clones, nearly 95% were seen once, and the ten largest hold about 2.5%. The sequencing input was blood. The receptors originated from a man younger than 40 in good health.

The chain couples TRBV5-1 to TRBJ1-2; D unresolved. V lost 9 bases, J lost 7 bases, and 22 bases lay in between. There are 14 residues in the CDR3. Germline CDR1 and CDR2: SGHRS and YFSETQ. The CDR3 protein is CATKIGSLPGGYTF. In DNA, the CDR3 is TGCGCCACCAAGATAGGGTCCTTGCCTGGTGGCTACACCTTC.

This chain joins TRBV2 and TRBJ2-1; TRBD1 aligns across 9 bases. Trimming removed 7 bases from V and 6 bases from J; junction bases left unmatched: 10. CDR1 and CDR2 (germline): SNHLY, FYNNEI. The CDR3 length is 15 residues. CDR3 nucleotides: TGTGCCAGCACCATGGGACAGGGTATTGGCAATGAGCAGTTCTTC. It specifies CASTMGQGIGNEQFF.

V usage is TRBV5-1 and J usage is TRBJ2-5, with 15 bases matching TRBD2. The CDR3 extends over 22 amino acids. The germline CDR1 and CDR2 sequences are SGHRS and YFSETQ. Trimming took 0 bases from V and 4 from J; bases not matched to a gene: 19. The CDR3 sequence: CASSLGAGLAGGPFPGGETQYF. CDR3 nucleotides: TGCGCCAGCAGCTTGGGAGCGGGACTAGCGGGGGGTCCCTTCCCTGGGGGAGAGACCCAGTACTTC.

The gene calls are TRBV5-1 and TRBJ1-5, with a weak D call TRBD1 (6 bases). Germline lookup yields CDR1 SGHRS and CDR2 YFSETQ. Trimming shortened V by 0 bases and J by 4 bases, and 11 bases separated the two germline ends. The CDR3 extends over 15 amino acids. The CDR3 here is CASSLDPGANQPQHF. The CDR3 bases are TGCGCCAGCAGCTTGGATCCAGGGGCGAATCAGCCCCAGCATTTT.

This clone occurred a few times. The rearrangement uses TRBV25-1 and TRBJ2-7, with D perhaps TRBD1 or TRBD2 (5 bases each). Germline CDR1 MGHDK, CDR2 SYGVNS. V lost 1 base and J lost 5, with 12 bases in between. This CDR3 is built from 14 residues. The CDR3 spells CASSESRGMNEQYF. CDR3 sequence (DNA): TGTGCCAGCAGTGAATCGAGGGGCATGAACGAGCAGTACTTC.

The V gene is TRBV20-1, the J gene TRBJ1-2; 7 bases line up with TRBD1. With 3 bases clipped from V and 2 bases from J, the junction kept 3 bases outside the gene matches. The CDR3 contains 13 residues. The V gene's germline CDR1 is DFQATT and CDR2 SNEGSKA (reference sequence). CDR3 sequence (DNA): TGCAGTGCTAGTCCGGGACAGAACTATGGCTACACCTTC. Its protein is CSASPGQNYGYTF.

CDR3 coding DNA: TGTGCCAGCAGTTCCCCCGGAGGGGGGGCAGCTTTCTTT. Its protein product is CASSSPGGGAAFF. This chain links TRBV6-5 with TRBJ1-1; possible D gene TRBD1, 6 bases. Germline V gene data show CDR1 as MNHEY and CDR2 as SVGAGI. The V end lost 4 bases, the J end lost 10 bases, and 16 bases lay between the germline ends. The CDR3 is 13 amino acids.

The chain joins TRBV4-2 to TRBJ1-5, with D maybe TRBD1 (5 bases). There are 16 residues in the CDR3. Trimming stripped 1 base from V and 6 bases from J, with 16 bases between. CDR1 and CDR2 from the germline V gene are LGHNA and YNFKEQ. CDR3 in amino acids: CASSQAQSGVAQPQHF. In nucleotides, the CDR3 is TGTGCCAGCAGCCAAGCGCAGTCGGGGGTGGCTCAGCCCCAGCATTTT.

V is TRBV19 and J is TRBJ2-2; 10 nucleotides agree with TRBD1. This CDR3 is 16 amino acids long. Trimming cost V 5 bases and J 3 bases; bases outside gene matches: 6. Germline CDR1 LNHDA, CDR2 SQIVND (reference sequence). The CDR3: CASSPRDRGDTGELFF. The CDR3 DNA is TGTGCCAGTAGTCCCCGGGACAGGGGTGACACCGGGGAGCTGTTTTTT.

The chain combines TRBV15 with TRBJ2-3; TRBD2 matches 10 bases. The CDR3 is 17 amino acids. Germline assignment: CDR1 LNHNV and CDR2 YYDKDF (reference sequence). Trimming at V came to 0 bases and at J to 3 bases, leaving 6 bases not matched to a gene. The CDR3 sequence: CATSRDGLAGGTDTQYF. CDR3 nucleotide sequence: TGTGCCACCAGCAGAGATGGGTTAGCGGGGGGAACAGATACGCAGTATTTT.

This clone was recorded only once. The chain combines TRBV28 with TRBJ2-6; D may correspond to TRBD1 or TRBD2 (5 bases each). Trimming removed 5 bases from V and 0 bases from J, with 17 bases in between. This CDR3 contains 18 residues. The germline CDR1 and CDR2 sequences are MDHEN and SYDVKM. This CDR3 is CASSPIPGRISGANVLTF. The CDR3 coding sequence is TGTGCCAGCAGTCCTATACCGGGACGGATCTCTGGGGCCAACGTCCTGACTTTC.

J is TRBJ2-3 and V is TRBV7-9; D remains unclear. This CDR3 region has 15 residues. Germline CDR1 is SEHNR and CDR2 is FQNEAQ (reference sequence). V lost 5 bases and J 5 bases, leaving 17 bases between the germline ends. This CDR3 reads CASSPRAAAQDTQYF. As DNA, the CDR3 is TGTGCCAGCAGCCCTCGGGCAGCCGCACAAGATACGCAGTATTTT.

The V and J genes are TRBV7-2 and TRBJ2-7; a weak D match, TRBD1 (5 bases). Germline CDR1 is SGHTA and CDR2 is FQGNSA. This CDR3 is 15 amino acids long. The germline V and J ends were trimmed by 5 bases and 3 bases, with 17 bases remaining between them. The CDR3 region is CASSLFSRVNYEQYF. In nucleotides, the CDR3 is TGTGCCAGCAGCCTATTTAGCAGGGTGAACTACGAGCAGTACTTC.

The V and J genes are TRBV5-1 and TRBJ2-7; 12 positions match TRBD1. Germline V gene data show CDR1 as SGHRS and CDR2 as YFSETQ. J gave up 4 bases and V 3 bases, and 5 bases lay outside the gene matches. The CDR3 is made up of 15 amino acids. CDR3 nucleotide sequence: TGCGCCAGCAGCTACGGGACAGGGGGCGAATACGAGCAGTACTTC. Amino acid sequence: CASSYGTGGEYEQYF.

The rearrangement joins TRBV19 to TRBJ2-5, with D perhaps given as TRBD1 or TRBD2 (6 bases each). The CDR3 sequence is 13 residues long. Germline V gives CDR1 LNHDA, CDR2 SQIVND (reference sequence). The CDR3: CATKGGSQETQYF. CDR3 DNA: TGTGCGACAAAGGGGGGAAGTCAAGAGACCCAGTACTTC.

In nucleotides, the CDR3 is TGTGCCTGGACTCAGGCGAACGATCAGCCCCAGCATTTT. Translation: CAWTQANDQPQHF. The chain couples TRBV30 to TRBJ1-5; D gene unclear. The CDR3 runs to 13 residues. Trimming left V 4 bases short and J 5 bases short, with 12 bases between. CDR1 GTSNPN and CDR2 SVGIG come from the germline V gene (reference sequence).

This clone was detected once. The gene calls are TRBV19 and TRBJ2-1, with TRBD2 identical over 10 bases. V lost 5 bases to trimming and J lost 7 bases; unmatched junction nucleotides: 14. This CDR3 contains 17 residues. The germline V gene has CDR1 LNHDA and CDR2 SQIVND (reference sequence). The CDR3 DNA reads TGTGCCAGTAGTGCCCGACTAGCGGGCTATAGCGAAAATGAGCAGTTCTTC. Translating it yields CASSARLAGYSENEQFF.

J is TRBJ1-6 and V is TRBV7-4; unclear D gene. Trimming left V 5 bases short and J 6 bases short, with 26 bases between. The CDR3 length is 19 residues. The germline V gene has CDR1 SGHVT and CDR2 SQSDAQ. The DNA of the CDR3 is TGTGCCAGCAGCCCCGAGGAGGGAGAGATAGGTCAGTTTAATTCACCCCTCCACTTT. It is translated as CASSPEEGEIGQFNSPLHF.

This clone appeared a single time. The V gene is TRBV6-5, the J gene TRBJ1-2, with 7 bases fitting TRBD1. CDR1 is MNHEY, CDR2 SVGAGI, per germline. With 8 bases clipped from V and 1 base from J, the junction kept 7 bases outside the gene matches. The CDR3 contains 14 residues. CDR3 residues: CASSPGGGNYGYTF. The CDR3 DNA follows: TGTGCCAGCTCCCCAGGGGGAGGTAACTATGGCTACACCTTC.

V and J are TRBV20-1 and TRBJ2-5; D gene uncertain. Trimming left V 3 bases short and J 3 bases short, with 11 bases between. CDR3 length equals 13 residues. Germline assignment: CDR1 DFQATT and CDR2 SNEGSKA (reference sequence). In nucleotides, the CDR3 is TGCAGTGCTAGTGGTGGGTGGGAAGAGACCCAGTACTTC. Translating gives CSASGGWEETQYF.

The chain recombines TRBV3-1 (or the pseudogene TRBV3-2) with TRBJ1-2; 7 nucleotides agree with TRBD1. The CDR3 contains 17 residues. V was pared by 2 bases and J by 5 bases, with 14 bases of the junction left unmatched. CDR1 is LGHDT, CDR2 YNNKEL, per germline (reference sequence). In DNA form, the CDR3 reads TGTGCCAGCAGCCAACTTCTACCGGAGGGGGCTAGGTATGGCTACACCTTC. Residues: CASSQLLPEGARYGYTF.

The chain links TRBV6-6 to TRBJ2-3; TRBD2 agrees at 9 bases. The CDR3 runs to 17 residues. Per germline, CDR1 MNHNY and CDR2 SVGAGI (reference sequence). The V gene end was trimmed by 5 bases and the J gene end by 0 bases; junction bases not matched to a gene: 9. CDR3 in amino acids: CASSPQRGVPSTDTQYF. For the CDR3, the DNA is TGTGCCAGCAGTCCACAGCGGGGGGTCCCTAGCACAGATACGCAGTATTTT.